In its sample, the clone carrying this T cell receptor beta chain was seen a few times. Its antigen is not known. The CDR3 is 14 amino acids. Between the trimmed V and J ends, which lost 10 bases and 0 bases, there was a span of 15 bases. The germline gives CDR1 MDHEN, CDR2 SYDVKM. Sequencing was performed with immunoSEQ multiplex PCR; in TCRdb, only in-frame clones are kept and a portion is missing. The sample holds approximately 130,000 clones; roughly 85% are singletons and the top ten take 6.5% to 8.5%. These data belong to a study of T cell responses to AZD1222 COVID-19 vaccine. Study-level points and caveats: Without day 14 samples, only post-peak T cell repertoires were studied.

This rearrangement joins TRBV28 to TRBJ1-2, with D possibly TRBD1 on 5 matching bases. The sample was peripheral blood, taken 28 days after the second dose of the MenACWY control vaccine. The origin of this receptor is an adult who received the MenACWY meningococcal vaccine as a control. The CDR3 protein is CATLSGGANYGYTF. CDR3 bases: TGTGCCACCCTGTCGGGGGGAGCTAACTATGGCTACACCTTC.